This T cell receptor (beta chain) originates from a study of blood T cells in healthy people across ages. PCR was performed a second time for about 7 to 12 cycles using a sample-barcoded 5' primer and a J-beta primer mix. TCRdb reanalysed the 5' RACE reads using MiXCR and keeps one entry per CDR3 protein. The sample lists more than 600,000 distinct CDR3 sequences; just under 25% were seen once. Germline lookup yields CDR1 MDHEN and CDR2 SYDVKM. The CDR3 is 14 amino acids. V was trimmed by 6 bases and J by 4 bases, leaving 13 bases between them. These data also featured in a second study, about T cells of mothers and their children.

The clonotype comes from a boy aged 10-17 years in good health. This chain joins TRBV28 and TRBJ2-1, with D perhaps assigned TRBD1 or TRBD2 (5 bases each). The sequenced sample consisted of blood. CDR3 amino acids: CASRGDGEYNEQFF. The DNA of the CDR3 is TGTGCCAGCAGGGGGGACGGGGAGTACAATGAGCAGTTCTTC.